Below are 31 T cell receptor beta chains sequenced from a single sample in a study of OX40 agonist ivuxolimab in advanced cancers. Sequenced by immunoSEQ multiplex PCR; TCRdb stores in-frame clones only, minus some. The sample records about 69,000 clones, approximately 90% being singletons. Material: CD4+ or CD8+ T cells sorted from blood, obtained in a trial of the OX40 agonist ivuxolimab. The receptors derive from an adult with an advanced solid tumor such as melanoma, head and neck, liver or kidney cancer.

This chain joins TRBV10-1 and TRBJ2-6; 8 bases are a match to TRBD1. This CDR3 region has 15 residues. Germline CDR1 reads WNHNN; CDR2 reads SYGVQD (reference sequence). V dropped 8 bases and J dropped 0; count of bases not matched to a gene: 3. This CDR3 reads CASSQGGSGANVLTF. The CDR3 DNA follows: TGCGCCAGCTCACAGGGGGGCTCTGGGGCCAACGTCCTGACTTTC.

The chain combines TRBV14 with TRBJ2-7; 11 positions match TRBD2. This CDR3 is built from 22 residues. The germline V gene encodes CDR1 SGHDN and CDR2 FVKESK. V lost 1 base, J lost 3 bases, and 23 bases stayed unmatched. CDR3 amino acids: CASSQGLWTSGRPLGNYYEQYF. CDR3 coding DNA: TGTGCCAGCAGCCAAGGCCTTTGGACTAGCGGGCGCCCCTTAGGGAACTACTACGAGCAGTACTTC. Using reference TRBV14 and TRBJ2-7 for the parts outside the CDR3, the full variable domain is EAGVTQFPSHSVIEKGQTVTLRCDPISGHDNLYWYRRVMGKEIKFLLHFVKESKQDESGMPNNRFLAERTGGTYSTLKVQPAELEDSGVYFCASSQGLWTSGRPLGNYYEQYFGPGTRLTVT.

A single count supports this clone. The CDR3: CASSQAPGLPPLVEQFF. The CDR3 DNA follows: TGTGCCAGCAGCCAAGCCCCGGGACTCCCCCCTTTAGTTGAGCAGTTCTTC. The chain couples TRBV14 to TRBJ2-1; weak D call: TRBD2 (6 bases). The CDR3 length is 17 residues. CDR1 is SGHDN, CDR2 FVKESK, per germline. V was pared by 1 base and J by 9 bases, with 22 bases between.

The chain couples TRBV27 to TRBJ1-6; D is uncertain. The CDR3 spans 12 residues. Germline V gene sequence: CDR1 MNHEY, CDR2 SMNVEV (reference sequence). The V and J ends lost 1 base and 5 bases respectively, with 0 bases between them. In nucleotides, the CDR3 is TGTGCCAGCAGTTTATATAATTCACCCCTCCACTTT. Protein: CASSLYNSPLHF.

This chain links TRBV6-5 with TRBJ2-1, with D tentatively TRBD1 or TRBD2 (6 bases each). V dropped 6 bases and J dropped 3 bases, with 9 bases sitting between them. This CDR3 has 13 amino acids. The germline gives CDR1 MNHEY, CDR2 SVGAGI. Here the CDR3 DNA reads TGTGCCAGCAGAGGGGGGTACTACAATGAGCAGTTCTTC. As protein: CASRGGYYNEQFF.

This sequence joins TRBV30 and TRBJ2-2; D may be TRBD1 or TRBD2 (5 bases each). This CDR3 has 18 amino acids. Trimming took 1 base from V and 3 from J, leaving 21 bases between them. Per germline, CDR1 GTSNPN and CDR2 SVGIG (reference sequence). The CDR3 loop is CAWSARTWRAAYTGELFF. For the CDR3, the DNA is TGTGCCTGGAGTGCCCGGACATGGCGGGCGGCCTACACCGGGGAGCTGTTTTTT.

The chain uses TRBV18 and TRBJ1-5, with D unclear. CDR3 length: 15 amino acids. V was shortened by 3 bases and J by 2 bases, with 11 bases between the two germline ends. Germline values: CDR1 KGHSH, CDR2 LQKENI. The CDR3 protein is CASSPGSDGNQPQHF. CDR3 sequence (DNA): TGTGCCAGCTCACCGGGGTCGGACGGCAATCAGCCCCAGCATTTT.

Concerning this clone itself: The junction shows a germline mismatch at one end, possibly a read error. Other DNA sequences in the same sample also yield this CDR3. The chain links TRBV5-1 to TRBJ1-1; D gene unclear. The CDR3 loop spans 15 amino acids. Germline CDR1 and CDR2: SGHRS and YFSETQ. The CDR3: CASSLDVVPNTEAFF. CDR3 DNA sequence: TGCGCCAGCAGCTTGGATGTAGTACCTAACACTGAAGCCTTCTTT.

The sample holds a few counts of this clone. This chain joins TRBV5-4 and TRBJ2-1, with no clear D. The V end was cut by 0 bases, the J end by 0 bases, with 7 bases between. CDR1 and CDR2 (germline): SGHNT, YYREEE (reference sequence). This CDR3 contains 15 residues. CDR3 nucleotides: TGTGCCAGCAGCTTGGATCCCAGCTCCTACAATGAGCAGTTCTTC. This codes for CASSLDPSSYNEQFF. Variable domain in full (rest from reference TRBV5-4 and TRBJ2-1): ETGVTQSPTHLIKTRGQQVTLRCSSQSGHNTVSWYQQALGQGPQFIFQYYREEENGRGNFPPRFSGLQFPNYSSELNVNALELDDSALYLCASSLDPSSYNEQFFGPGTRLTVL.

This chain links TRBV28 with TRBJ2-7; 9 bases are a match to TRBD2. The V gene's germline CDR1 is MDHEN and CDR2 SYDVKM. Trimming at V came to 7 bases and at J to 8 bases, leaving 15 bases not matched to a gene. This CDR3 region has 15 residues. DNA for the CDR3: TGTGCCAGCATCCAAGAGCGGGGGGTCCGCTCCCAGCAGTACTTC. Residues: CASIQERGVRSQQYF.

This clone was detected only once. The CDR3 sequence: CASSEGGAPGELFF. Here the CDR3 DNA reads TGTGCCAGCAGTGAAGGGGGCGCCCCGGGGGAGCTGTTTTTT. The V gene is TRBV6-1, the J gene TRBJ2-2; tentative D call: TRBD1 (5 bases). The CDR3 consists of 14 residues. Germline V gene sequence: CDR1 MNHNS, CDR2 SASEGT. With 1 base removed from V and 8 bases from J, the gap between germline ends came to 11 bases.

V is TRBV27 and J is TRBJ2-3; 14 bases align to TRBD2. The germline V gene encodes CDR1 MNHEY and CDR2 SMNVEV (reference sequence). With 4 bases clipped from V and 5 bases from J, the junction kept 11 bases outside the gene matches. CDR3 length: 18 amino acids. The CDR3 bases are TGTGCCAGCAGTTCAGTTTTTGGGACTAGCGGGAGAATAGATACGCAGTATTTT. Protein product: CASSSVFGTSGRIDTQYF.

The genes are TRBV11-2 and TRBJ1-3, with D maybe TRBD1 (6 bases). Per germline, CDR1 SGHAT and CDR2 FQNNGV. Trimming shortened V by 6 bases and J by 9 bases, and 15 bases separated the two germline ends. This CDR3 has 13 residues. CDR3 sequence (DNA): TGTGCCAGCAGTCAACAGGGTGCGAGCACCATATATTTT. Translating gives CASSQQGASTIYF.

As DNA, the CDR3 is TGTGCCAGCAGTTACCGGCAGGGGGGCTCCTACGAGCAGTACTTC. Amino acids: CASSYRQGGSYEQYF. The chain joins TRBV6-5 to TRBJ2-7; D may be TRBD1 (7 bases). Germline V CDR1 and CDR2: MNHEY, SVGAGI. The CDR3 covers 15 residues. Between the trimmed V and J ends, which lost 2 bases and 0 bases, there was a span of 11 bases.

This clone turned up a few times. The chain combines TRBV4-2 with TRBJ2-7, with 10 bases that match TRBD1. Losses at the gene ends were 5 bases for V and 0 bases for J; bases not matched to a gene: 7. The CDR3 extends over 16 amino acids. Germline lookup yields CDR1 LGHNA and CDR2 YNFKEQ. The CDR3 is CASSDRGPPSSYEQYF. In DNA, the CDR3 is TGTGCCAGCAGCGACAGGGGGCCACCCAGCTCCTACGAGCAGTACTTC.

CDR3 sequence: CAIQLGGARQFF. CDR3 nucleotides: TGTGCCATTCAACTAGGCGGGGCGCGGCAGTTCTTC. The gene calls are TRBV28 and TRBJ2-1; TRBD2 is a possible D gene (6 bases). CDR3 length: 12 amino acids. Trimming pared 10 bases from V and 12 bases from J, leaving 19 bases between. From germline, CDR1 is MDHEN and CDR2 SYDVKM.

This chain uses TRBV30 with TRBJ2-7; D uncertain. The length of the CDR3 is 12 residues. Looked up from germline, CDR1 is GTSNPN and CDR2 is SVGIG (reference sequence). V was pared by 0 bases and J by 5 bases, with 8 bases between. CDR3 in DNA: TGTGCCTGGAGTGTAATCTTACACGAGCAGTACTTC. It is translated as CAWSVILHEQYF. Variable domain in full (rest from reference TRBV30 and TRBJ2-7): SQTIHQWPATLVQPVGSPLSLECTVEGTSNPNLYWYRQAAGRGLQLLFYSVGIGQISSEVPQNLSASRPQDRQFILSSKKLLLSDSGFYLCAWSVILHEQYFGPGTRLTVT.

The rearrangement links TRBV7-2 to TRBJ2-7; 7 bases map to TRBD1. The CDR3 totals 16 residues. Germline CDR1 reads SGHTA; CDR2 reads FQGNSA. The V and J ends lost 4 bases and 3 bases, in that order; junction bases with no gene match: 12. The CDR3 loop is CASSSRGTAQYYEQYF. Here the CDR3 DNA reads TGTGCCAGCAGCTCAAGAGGGACAGCCCAATACTACGAGCAGTACTTC.

This clone was found once. This rearrangement joins TRBV5-1 to TRBJ2-1, with TRBD2 matching 9 bases. The CDR3 loop spans 15 amino acids. CDR1 SGHRS and CDR2 YFSETQ come from the germline V gene. V was clipped by 2 bases and J by 6 bases; unmatched bases: 6. CDR3 coding DNA: TGCGCCAGCAGCTTCGGTAGCGGGAGTTTCAATGAGCAGTTCTTC. Encoded protein: CASSFGSGSFNEQFF.

This chain connects TRBV14 to TRBJ1-4, with 7 positions matching TRBD1. Losses at the gene ends were 0 bases for V and 6 bases for J; bases not matched to a gene: 1. The CDR3 has 14 residues. Germline V gene sequence: CDR1 SGHDN, CDR2 FVKESK. DNA for the CDR3: TGTGCCAGCAGCCAAGACAGGGGGTATGAAAAACTGTTTTTT. Its translation is CASSQDRGYEKLFF.

This chain joins TRBV30 and TRBJ2-7, with 10 bases aligning to TRBD2. Looked up from germline, CDR1 is GTSNPN and CDR2 is SVGIG (reference sequence). CDR3 length: 13 amino acids. With 5 bases clipped from V and 4 bases from J, the junction kept 5 bases outside the gene matches. DNA for the CDR3: TGTGCCTGGGAGCGGGAGGGCAAATACGAGCAGTACTTC. This gives the protein CAWEREGKYEQYF.

The chain couples TRBV11-2 to TRBJ2-1; 10 positions agree with TRBD1. The V and J ends lost 5 bases and 3 bases, in that order; junction bases with no gene match: 4. Germline V lookup: CDR1 SGHAT, CDR2 FQNNGV. This CDR3 spans 15 amino acids. In DNA form, the CDR3 reads TGTGCCAGCAGCGTTGACAGGGGGCTCTACAATGAGCAGTTCTTC. Translating gives CASSVDRGLYNEQFF.

The chain is built from TRBV5-1 and TRBJ2-1; maybe TRBD2 (5 bases). V shed 0 bases and J shed 0 bases, with 13 bases lying between them. The CDR3 has 17 amino acids. CDR1 SGHRS and CDR2 YFSETQ come from the germline V gene. Here the CDR3 DNA reads TGCGCCAGCAGCTTGGCTAGCATCCGAAGCTCCTACAATGAGCAGTTCTTC. Translated: CASSLASIRSSYNEQFF.

The rearrangement joins TRBV5-1 to TRBJ2-2; 16 bases match TRBD2. Germline loops: CDR1 SGHRS, CDR2 YFSETQ. The V segment lost 0 bases and the J segment 2 bases; nucleotides outside the gene matches: 13. CDR3 length: 22 amino acids. The chain's CDR3 is CASSLARPRGLAGGPNTGELFF. For the CDR3, the DNA is TGCGCCAGCAGCTTGGCAAGGCCGAGGGGACTAGCGGGAGGGCCTAACACCGGGGAGCTGTTTTTT.

V is TRBV19 and J is TRBJ2-1, with 11 bases that match TRBD2. V lost 3 bases, J lost 5 bases, and 9 bases stayed unmatched. This CDR3 is 17 amino acids long. Germline CDR1 reads LNHDA; CDR2 reads SQIVND (reference sequence). The CDR3 here is CASSIRLAGGAHNEQFF. CDR3 sequence (DNA): TGTGCCAGTAGTATCCGATTAGCGGGAGGGGCCCACAATGAGCAGTTCTTC.

The chain uses TRBV11-1 and TRBJ2-7; D is tentatively TRBD1 or TRBD2 (6 bases each). Germline V gene sequence: CDR1 SGHAT, CDR2 FQDESV (reference sequence). V was shortened by 4 bases and J by 4 bases, with 17 bases between the two germline ends. The CDR3 consists of 15 residues. The CDR3 coding sequence is TGTGCCAGCAGCTGGACGGACAGAGGAGGGTACGAGCAGTACTTC. Amino acids: CASSWTDRGGYEQYF.

This chain connects TRBV2 to TRBJ2-3; D uncertain. The CDR3 spans 13 residues. The germline V and J ends were trimmed by 8 bases and 0 bases, with 9 bases remaining between them. Germline values: CDR1 SNHLY, CDR2 FYNNEI. This chain's CDR3 is CASGLQSTDTQYF. The CDR3 bases are TGTGCCAGCGGGCTCCAGAGCACAGATACGCAGTATTTT.

The rearrangement uses TRBV28 and TRBJ1-4; D gene ambiguous. Trimming removed 2 bases at V and 1 base at J, with 17 bases between. Germline assignment: CDR1 MDHEN and CDR2 SYDVKM. The CDR3 spans 18 residues. The CDR3 region is CASSLDPPRGGTNEKLFF. The CDR3 nucleotides read TGTGCCAGCAGTTTAGACCCCCCACGGGGTGGAACTAATGAAAAACTGTTTTTT.

This clone was counted a few times. The chain carries TRBV7-8 and TRBJ1-1, with a weak D call TRBD1 (6 bases). The CDR3 has 17 residues. V gave up 5 bases and J gave up 0 bases, with 19 bases separating them. Germline V gene sequence: CDR1 SGHVS, CDR2 FQNEAQ. CDR3 sequence reads: CASSLGTRRTLNTEAFF. The CDR3, as DNA: TGTGCCAGCAGCCTTGGGACACGGCGAACTCTGAACACTGAAGCTTTCTTT.

This clone occurred once. The chain uses TRBV29-1 and TRBJ1-5, with 7 bases lining up with TRBD1. V lost 7 bases to trimming and J lost 0 bases; unmatched junction nucleotides: 6. The CDR3 length is 14 residues. Germline values: CDR1 SQVTM, CDR2 ANQGSEA. CDR3 residues: CSAVDRNSNQPQHF. The CDR3 DNA sequence: TGCAGCGCCGTGGACAGGAATAGCAATCAGCCCCAGCATTTT.

The J gene is TRBJ1-3, the V gene TRBV25-1; TRBD1 matches at 9 bases. This CDR3 is 14 amino acids long. The V segment lost 6 bases and the J segment 1 base; nucleotides outside the gene matches: 1. Germline-derived CDR1 and CDR2 are MGHDK and SYGVNS. The chain's CDR3 is CASRGTGSGNTIYF. CDR3 DNA: TGTGCCAGCAGGGGGACAGGGTCTGGAAACACCATATATTTT.